These 20 T cell receptor beta chains share one sample of origin, sequenced in a study of T cell responses to AZD1222 COVID-19 vaccine. Profiling relied on immunoSEQ multiplex PCR, and the TCRdb table lists in-frame clones only, not all of them. The sample includes about 150,000 clones, around 93% of them seen just once. The sequencing used peripheral blood, collected 28 days after the second AZD1222 dose. The receptors originated from an adult who received the AZD1222 COVID-19 vaccine.

The chain has TRBV30 and TRBJ2-1; D not resolved. The CDR3 runs to 11 residues. The germline V gene has CDR1 GTSNPN and CDR2 SVGIG (reference sequence). V dropped 6 bases and J dropped 1 base, with 4 bases sitting between them. The CDR3 protein is CACKSYNEQFF. The CDR3 DNA reads as TGTGCCTGTAAATCCTACAATGAGCAGTTCTTC.

The rearrangement joins TRBV5-1 to TRBJ1-5, with D perhaps TRBD1 (6 bases). Germline V gene lookup returns CDR1 SGHRS and CDR2 YFSETQ. This CDR3 is 15 amino acids long. V was cut by 0 bases and J by 4 bases, with 11 bases left in between. CDR3 bases: TGCGCCAGCAGCTTGGCCGCAGGGGAGAATCAGCCCCAGCATTTT. Translation gives CASSLAAGENQPQHF.

The CDR3 reads CASSPIPQAAQHF. DNA for the CDR3: TGTGCCAGCAGCCCTATCCCACAGGCAGCCCAGCATTTT. The chain joins TRBV3-1 (or the pseudogene TRBV3-2) to TRBJ1-5; D might be TRBD1 (5 bases). The ends were cut back, 4 bases at V and 11 bases at J, with 15 bases in the middle. Germline V CDR1 and CDR2: LGHDT, YNNKEL (reference sequence). This CDR3 contains 13 residues.

The rearrangement uses TRBV27 and TRBJ2-3; no clear D. The germline CDR1 and CDR2 sequences are MNHEY and SMNVEV (reference sequence). Between the trimmed V and J ends, which lost 2 bases and 2 bases, there was a span of 14 bases. The length of the CDR3 is 16 residues. The CDR3 DNA sequence: TGTGCCAGCAGTTTAGGGGTGGCCTCCCCCACAGATACGCAGTATTTT. This codes for CASSLGVASPTDTQYF.

V gene TRBV9 combines with J gene TRBJ2-7, with D perhaps matching TRBD2 (5 bases). This CDR3 region has 13 residues. CDR1 and CDR2 (germline): SGDLS, YYNGEE. Trimming took 3 bases from V and 2 from J, leaving 9 bases between them. CDR3 nucleotide sequence: TGTGCCAGCAGCGAGGACTCCCCCTACGAGCAGTACTTC. Translated: CASSEDSPYEQYF.

V and J are TRBV4-1 and TRBJ2-2; no clear D gene. Trimming stripped 3 bases from V and 7 bases from J, with 6 bases between. Germline CDR1 reads MGHRA; CDR2 reads YSYEKL. The CDR3 is 12 residues long. DNA of the CDR3: TGCGCCAGCAGCCAGGGTAGCGGGGAGCTGTTTTTT. This codes for CASSQGSGELFF.

The rearrangement joins TRBV6-4 to TRBJ2-2; D is ambiguous. Deletions cut 2 bases from V and 1 base from J, with 11 bases between. The CDR3 covers 16 residues. CDR1 is MRHNA, CDR2 SNTAGT, per germline. The CDR3 DNA follows: TGTGCCAGCAGTGACCCCGGGTCGGAGAACACCGGGGAGCTGTTTTTT. Its protein is CASSDPGSENTGELFF.

The J gene is TRBJ1-1, the V gene TRBV6-4; no definite D call. The CDR3 sequence is 13 residues long. V dropped 5 bases and J dropped 0 bases, with 7 bases sitting between them. Per the germline V gene, CDR1 is MRHNA and CDR2 is SNTAGT. CDR3 sequence reads: CASSTTVNTEAFF. The CDR3, as DNA: TGTGCCAGCAGTACGACCGTGAACACTGAAGCTTTCTTT.

The chain couples TRBV19 to TRBJ2-1, with 7 bases fitting TRBD1. The germline V gene encodes CDR1 LNHDA and CDR2 SQIVND (reference sequence). With V trimmed by 5 bases and J by 3 bases, 10 bases remained unmatched. CDR3 size: 16 residues. This CDR3 is CASSVAYGTDYNEQFF. In DNA form, the CDR3 reads TGTGCCAGTAGTGTGGCTTACGGGACAGACTACAATGAGCAGTTCTTC.

The chain joins TRBV4-3 to TRBJ2-1; TRBD2 agrees at 9 bases. CDR1 is LGHNA and CDR2 is YSLEER in the germline V gene. Trimming removed 0 bases from V and 10 bases from J; junction bases left unmatched: 10. This CDR3 spans 16 amino acids. As DNA, the CDR3 is TGCGCCAGCAGCCAAGATCTCCAGCGGGAGGCATGGGAGCAGTTCTTC. Its translation: CASSQDLQREAWEQFF.

The chain couples TRBV30 to TRBJ1-2; 8 nucleotides align to TRBD1. The germline V gene has CDR1 GTSNPN and CDR2 SVGIG (reference sequence). CDR3 length equals 13 residues. The V segment lost 7 bases and the J segment 3 bases; nucleotides outside the gene matches: 7. CDR3 DNA sequence: TGTGCCTCGACACAGGGGGGAGACTATGGCTACACCTTC. Translating it yields CASTQGGDYGYTF.

This chain uses TRBV5-1 with TRBJ2-7; weak D call: TRBD2 (6 bases). Germline-derived CDR1 and CDR2 are SGHRS and YFSETQ. Trimming cost V 3 bases and J 4 bases, with 14 bases left between them. The CDR3 length is 14 residues. The CDR3 here is CASSWGLLQYEQYF. The CDR3 DNA reads TGCGCCAGCAGCTGGGGACTCCTCCAGTACGAGCAGTACTTC. Full variable domain (remainder filled in from reference TRBV5-1 and TRBJ2-7): KAGVTQTPRYLIKTRGQQVTLSCSPISGHRSVSWYQQTPGQGLQFLFEYFSETQRNKGNFPGRFSGRQFSNSRSEMNVSTLELGDSALYLCASSWGLLQYEQYFGPGTRLTVT.

This chain joins TRBV11-2 and TRBJ1-4, with D possibly TRBD1 on 6 matching bases. V lost 4 bases to trimming and J lost 3 bases, with 15 bases between them. CDR3 length: 16 residues. Germline V lookup: CDR1 SGHAT, CDR2 FQNNGV. CDR3 region: CASSSGTGSPNEKLFF. The CDR3 region has the DNA TGTGCCAGCAGCTCCGGAACAGGGTCACCTAATGAAAAACTGTTTTTT.

The rearrangement links TRBV19 to TRBJ1-2; 9 positions agree with TRBD1. Germline lookup yields CDR1 LNHDA and CDR2 SQIVND (reference sequence). The CDR3 spans 15 residues. V gave up 6 bases and J gave up 6 bases; unmatched junction bases: 11. The CDR3 spells CASRRPGQGRHGYTF. As DNA, the CDR3 is TGTGCCAGTAGGCGACCGGGACAGGGTAGACATGGCTACACCTTC.

The genes are TRBV19 and TRBJ1-5; 8 bases line up with TRBD1. V shed 4 bases, J shed 0 bases, and the junction held 8 bases outside the gene matches. This CDR3 comprises 17 residues. Per the germline V gene, CDR1 is LNHDA and CDR2 is SQIVND (reference sequence). CDR3: CASSTYTGGYSNQPQHF. The DNA of the CDR3 is TGTGCCAGTAGTACTTATACAGGGGGATATAGCAATCAGCCCCAGCATTTT.

The genes are TRBV6-5 and TRBJ1-2; D gene uncertain. The V end lost 7 bases, the J end lost 0 bases, and 9 bases lay between the germline ends. Germline CDR1 MNHEY, CDR2 SVGAGI. The CDR3 length is 13 residues. CDR3 amino acids: CASTTDTNYGYTF. The CDR3 DNA is TGTGCCAGCACTACCGACACTAACTATGGCTACACCTTC.

V gene TRBV27 combines with J gene TRBJ2-7; weak D call: TRBD1 (6 bases). The CDR3 extends over 14 amino acids. In germline, CDR1 is MNHEY, CDR2 SMNVEV (reference sequence). The V end was cut by 6 bases, the J end by 4 bases, with 16 bases between. The CDR3, as DNA: TGTGCCAGCAGATCGGACAGAGCGACTTACGAGCAGTACTTC. It is translated as CASRSDRATYEQYF.

V usage is TRBV27 and J usage is TRBJ2-2, with TRBD2 as a possible D gene (6 bases). The CDR3 length is 15 residues. V lost 3 bases to trimming and J lost 5 bases, with 13 bases between them. CDR1 and CDR2 (germline): MNHEY, SMNVEV (reference sequence). As DNA, the CDR3 is TGTGCCAGCAGTTTTGGACGGGGGTTGACCGGGGAGCTGTTTTTT. This codes for CASSFGRGLTGELFF.

J is TRBJ2-7 and V is TRBV10-3; the match to TRBD1 covers 9 bases. In germline, CDR1 is ENHRY, CDR2 SYGVKD. This CDR3 is 15 amino acids long. V lost 7 bases and J lost 1; bases outside the gene matches: 8. The CDR3 protein is CAINHGQGSSYEQYF. The DNA of the CDR3 is TGTGCCATCAACCACGGACAGGGGTCGTCCTACGAGCAGTACTTC.

To note about this clone: The same CDR3 can be traced to other DNA sequences in this sample. This chain joins TRBV5-1 and TRBJ2-3; 9 bases align to TRBD2. After removal of 0 bases from V and 1 base from J, the junction contained 0 bases not matched to a gene. From germline, CDR1 is SGHRS and CDR2 YFSETQ. The CDR3 extends over 15 amino acids. The CDR3 DNA sequence: TGCGCCAGCAGCTTGGGGACTAGCGGCACAGATACGCAGTATTTT. As protein: CASSLGTSGTDTQYF. The whole variable domain, remainder taken from reference TRBV5-1 and TRBJ2-3, is KAGVTQTPRYLIKTRGQQVTLSCSPISGHRSVSWYQQTPGQGLQFLFEYFSETQRNKGNFPGRFSGRQFSNSRSEMNVSTLELGDSALYLCASSLGTSGTDTQYFGPGTRLTVL.